Listed below are T cell receptor beta chains from one sample, sequenced in a study of radiation and T cells in renal cell carcinoma. Measured with immunoSEQ multiplex PCR; TCRdb has only the in-frame clones, and not every one. Here the sample spans 24,000 or so clones, under 65% being singletons. The input for sequencing was tumor tissue, taken from a patient whose treatment was nephrectomy without radiotherapy. The receptor set was obtained from a human donor with renal cell carcinoma. Both conserved end residues are part of each CDR3.

CDR3: CASRRTGDNEQFF
J: TRBJ2-1
V: TRBV14

CDR3: CASSLLAGGLGATEAFF
J: TRBJ1-1
V: TRBV27

CDR3: CASSRGGQGLRGEQFF
J: TRBJ2-1
V: TRBV4-3

CDR3: CASGGNNYNSPLHF
J: TRBJ1-6
V: TRBV19

CDR3: CASTGGTFLYEQYF
J: TRBJ2-7
V: TRBV25-1

CDR3: CASGLVRQKVEKLFF
J: TRBJ1-4
V: TRBV12-5

CDR3: CASSVEGQGNEKLFF
J: TRBJ1-4
V: TRBV9

CDR3: CASSYSQETQYF
J: TRBJ2-5
V: TRBV7-2

CDR3: CASSSGQGANEQFF
J: TRBJ2-1
V: TRBV7-9

CDR3: CASSLDRVSYEQYF
J: TRBJ2-7
V: TRBV5-4

CDR3: CASSPTTGRTEAFF
J: TRBJ1-1
V: TRBV18

CDR3: CASSFGRQPQHF
J: TRBJ1-5
V: TRBV13

CDR3: CASSQQTGTGTWDTEAFF
J: TRBJ1-1
V: TRBV4-2

CDR3: CASSPGGRSSYEQYF
J: TRBJ2-7
V: TRBV7-2

CDR3: CASSLRTGGGGVTEAFF
J: TRBJ1-1
V: TRBV13

CDR3: CASSIGRGRKSEAFF
J: TRBJ1-1
V: TRBV19

CDR3: CASSKDRGTGEQYF
J: TRBJ2-7
V: TRBV6-6

CDR3: CASSLAGAAYSNQPQHF
J: TRBJ1-5
V: TRBV7-9

CDR3: CASSQDASQGWTGELFF
J: TRBJ2-2
V: TRBV4-3

CDR3: CAWMRDRTYGYTF
J: TRBJ1-2
V: TRBV30

CDR3: CASSLDRQGWQYF
J: TRBJ2-5
V: TRBV7-2

CDR3: CSAVEDTQYF
J: TRBJ2-3
V: TRBV20-1

CDR3: CASSLRQGTYEQYF
J: TRBJ2-7
V: TRBV6-5

CDR3: CASSSWVGGAAETQYF
J: TRBJ2-5
V: TRBV7-6

CDR3: CASSGGRQNYGYTF
J: TRBJ1-2
V: TRBV6-5

CDR3: CASSLARSGNSPLHF
J: TRBJ1-6
V: TRBV7-8

CDR3: CASSSGSDEQYF
J: TRBJ2-7
V: TRBV7-2

CDR3: CASRLGQGQNEKLFF
J: TRBJ1-4
V: TRBV6-5

CDR3: CASSVGPGAEAFF
J: TRBJ1-1
V: TRBV9

CDR3: CASSGPRTSGGVSTDTQYF
J: TRBJ2-3
V: TRBV19

CDR3: CASSLRTDSGNTIYF
J: TRBJ1-3
V: TRBV18

CDR3: CASSPPSPGDTLGYTF
J: TRBJ1-2
V: TRBV6-6

CDR3: CASSPPEGQETQYF
J: TRBJ2-5
V: TRBV18

CDR3: CASSGRTPGSPLHF
J: TRBJ1-6
V: TRBV9

CDR3: CASRETGGVTQYF
J: TRBJ2-3
V: TRBV2

CDR3: CASSSRYGDNQPQHF
J: TRBJ1-5
V: TRBV7-2

CDR3: CASSRASGYGNTIYF
J: TRBJ1-3
V: TRBV25-1

CDR3: CASRQQGGTEAFF
J: TRBJ1-1
V: TRBV19

CDR3: CASSELTIYEQYF
J: TRBJ2-7
V: TRBV6-1

CDR3: CASKPVPGSNEQFF
J: TRBJ2-1
V: TRBV6-5

CDR3: CASSPPGGIDEQYF
J: TRBJ2-7
V: TRBV18

CDR3: CASSLAGSSYEQYF
J: TRBJ2-7
V: TRBV11-2

CDR3: CASSFRTGAFQETQYF
J: TRBJ2-5
V: TRBV7-9

CDR3: CASSKGTQGYTGELFF
J: TRBJ2-2
V: TRBV19

CDR3: CASSTGGSGNTIYF
J: TRBJ1-3
V: TRBV2

CDR3: CASSLEKGRADTQYF
J: TRBJ2-3
V: TRBV5-1

CDR3: CASKGTGSSYNSPLHF
J: TRBJ1-6
V: TRBV18

CDR3: CASSVGASGGASTDTQYF
J: TRBJ2-3
V: TRBV9